The clone carrying this T cell receptor beta chain was seen just once. A far larger clone is one nucleotide away, so this likely arose from a read error. The sample is drawn from a study of shared clonotypes between healthy human individuals. Sequencing of unsorted PBMC DNA was carried out using ten immunoSEQ deep assay plates. The data were produced by immunoSEQ multiplex PCR, yet TCRdb's version contains in-frame clones alone and is incomplete. The table shows about 490,000 clones, with roughly 80% occurring only once. Every contributor of samples was a Caucasian grown-up residing in Nashville, Tennessee. The sample comprised PBMCs. The TCR originated in a woman aged 35 to 49 in good health. Some clones in this sample may be carry-over from other donors' samples.

This chain's CDR3 is CAWEDAVYNEQFF. The CDR3 DNA is TGTGCCTGGGAGGACGCAGTTTACAATGAGCAGTTCTTC. The rearrangement uses TRBV30 and TRBJ2-1, with D uncertain. This CDR3 region has 13 residues. Germline V gives CDR1 GTSNPN, CDR2 SVGIG (reference sequence). Deletions cut 5 bases from V and 4 bases from J, with 12 bases between. Complete variable domain (other parts from reference TRBV30 and TRBJ2-1): SQTIHQWPATLVQPVGSPLSLECTVEGTSNPNLYWYRQAAGRGLQLLFYSVGIGQISSEVPQNLSASRPQDRQFILSSKKLLLSDSGFYLCAWEDAVYNEQFFGPGTRLTVL.